This record covers a single T cell receptor (beta chain). The target antigen is unknown. The data are from a study of T cell responses to AZD1222 COVID-19 vaccine. General study points: Repertoire sampling happened only post peak T cell response. White British ancestry dominated among donors, who included more females, and clonal diversity was possibly underestimated. Vaccine-associated CD4 TCRs ranged over spike, dominating at 160-218 and 743-854.

Germline CDR1 SGDLS, CDR2 YYNGEE. The CDR3 sequence is 14 residues long. V was pared by 7 bases and J by 6 bases, with 17 bases between. The assay was immunoSEQ multiplex PCR, and TCRdb's table has in-frame clones only and misses some. The sample has 150,000 to 170,000 clones; 90% are singletons. Here the sequenced sample was peripheral blood, taken on day 0 of AZD1222 vaccination. This TCR was recovered from an adult in good health. The chain employs TRBV9 and TRBJ2-1; D possibly matches TRBD1 or TRBD2 (5 bases each). CDR3 loop: CASQGTSKPNEQFF. The DNA of the CDR3 is TGTGCCAGCCAAGGGACCTCGAAGCCCAATGAGCAGTTCTTC. Looking up the rest from reference TRBV9 and TRBJ2-1 gives the full variable domain: DSGVTQTPKHLITATGQRVTLRCSPRSGDLSVYWYQQSLDQGLQFLIQYYNGEERAKGNILERFSAQQFPDLHSELNLSSLELGDSALYFCASQGTSKPNEQFFGPGTRLTVL.